One and the same sample provided the 29 T cell receptor beta chains below, sequenced in a study of graft-versus-host responses after intestinal transplantation. These receptors are not linked to any known antigen. Clones were read by immunoSEQ multiplex PCR, and TCRdb kept only the in-frame ones, dropping some. The sample comprises tens of thousands of clones, about 94% of which are singletons, and around 0.57% rests with the top ten. Sample: unstimulated CD8+ T cells sorted from spleen or lymph node cells, taken before intestinal transplant. The receptors were sampled from a human donor who received an intestinal transplant.

The genes are TRBV19 and TRBJ2-1; tentatively, D is TRBD1 (6 bases). This CDR3 is built from 15 residues. Germline CDR1 LNHDA, CDR2 SQIVND (reference sequence). The ends were cut back, 10 bases at V and 0 bases at J, with 16 bases in the middle. The CDR3 region has the DNA TGTGCCACCGGCGGACAGTCGAGCTCCTACAATGAGCAGTTCTTC. Residues: CATGGQSSSYNEQFF. Looking up the rest from reference TRBV19 and TRBJ2-1 gives the full variable domain: DGGITQSPKYLFRKEGQNVTLSCEQNLNHDAMYWYRQDPGQGLRLIYYSQIVNDFQKGDIAEGYSVSREKKESFPLTVTSAQKNPTAFYLCATGGQSSSYNEQFFGPGTRLTVL.

The chain carries TRBV28 and TRBJ2-1, with D possibly called TRBD1 or TRBD2 (6 bases each). CDR3 length equals 15 residues. Germline lookup yields CDR1 MDHEN and CDR2 SYDVKM. Trimming removed 3 bases at V and 6 bases at J, with 15 bases between. The DNA of the CDR3 is TGTGCCAGCAGTTTTTGGGGGGCCAGGCTCAATGAGCAGTTCTTC. The encoded protein is CASSFWGARLNEQFF. Complete variable domain (other parts from reference TRBV28 and TRBJ2-1): DVKVTQSSRYLVKRTGEKVFLECVQDMDHENMFWYRQDPGLGLRLIYFSYDVKMKEKGDIPEGYSVSREKKERFSLILESASTNQTSMYLCASSFWGARLNEQFFGPGTRLTVL.

V and J are TRBV5-1 and TRBJ2-5, with TRBD2 identical over 9 bases. From germline, CDR1 is SGHRS and CDR2 YFSETQ. The CDR3 has 15 amino acids. J was trimmed by 0 bases and V by 6 bases; bases with no gene match: 6. The CDR3 nucleotides are TGCGCCAGCACCGCTAGCGGGGTGTACCAAGAGACCCAGTACTTC. It specifies CASTASGVYQETQYF. Filled out from reference TRBV5-1 and TRBJ2-5, the complete variable domain reads KAGVTQTPRYLIKTRGQQVTLSCSPISGHRSVSWYQQTPGQGLQFLFEYFSETQRNKGNFPGRFSGRQFSNSRSEMNVSTLELGDSALYLCASTASGVYQETQYFGPGTRLLVL.

The J gene is TRBJ2-7, the V gene TRBV4-1, with TRBD1 matching 7 bases. V was pared by 2 bases and J by 3 bases, with 10 bases of the junction left unmatched. The CDR3 totals 16 residues. Germline assignment: CDR1 MGHRA and CDR2 YSYEKL. CDR3 nucleotides: TGCGCCAGCAGCCAACATCAGGGGGAAAGGGGCTACGAGCAGTACTTC. Its protein is CASSQHQGERGYEQYF.

This clone was seen once. The V gene is TRBV9, the J gene TRBJ2-7; a possible D gene is TRBD1 (6 bases). Trimming pared 3 bases from V and 1 base from J, leaving 17 bases between. Per germline, CDR1 SGDLS and CDR2 YYNGEE. The CDR3 is 16 residues long. CDR3 region: CASSGPRDTGSYEQYF. The CDR3 DNA follows: TGTGCCAGCAGCGGCCCCCGGGACACAGGATCCTACGAGCAGTACTTC. The complete variable domain, with remaining parts taken from reference TRBV9 and TRBJ2-7, reads DSGVTQTPKHLITATGQRVTLRCSPRSGDLSVYWYQQSLDQGLQFLIQYYNGEERAKGNILERFSAQQFPDLHSELNLSSLELGDSALYFCASSGPRDTGSYEQYFGPGTRLTVT.

This rearrangement joins TRBV4-1 to TRBJ1-5, with unresolved D. Between the trimmed V and J ends, which lost 0 bases and 3 bases, there was a span of 15 bases. CDR1 is MGHRA, CDR2 YSYEKL, per germline. This CDR3 has 17 residues. The CDR3 DNA follows: TGCGCCAGCAGCCAAGAAAAGATGGGGATTAACAATCAGCCCCAGCATTTT. Encoded protein: CASSQEKMGINNQPQHF.

DNA for the CDR3: TGTGCCAGCGGCGGGAGCACTGAAGCTTTCTTT. Encoded protein: CASGGSTEAFF. The gene calls are TRBV6-8 and TRBJ1-1; D gene unclear. With 8 bases removed from V and 4 bases from J, the gap between germline ends came to 8 bases. Germline CDR1 reads MNHGY; CDR2 reads SAAAGT. This CDR3 has 11 residues.

This chain links TRBV7-7 with TRBJ2-7; 8 bases are shared with TRBD1. With V trimmed by 5 bases and J by 4 bases, 10 bases remained unmatched. This CDR3 is built from 15 residues. Germline lookup yields CDR1 SSHAT and CDR2 FNYEAQ (reference sequence). The CDR3 DNA sequence: TGTGCCAGCAGCCTAGGACAGGGCCATGGTTACGAGCAGTACTTC. Protein: CASSLGQGHGYEQYF.

The chain combines TRBV9 with TRBJ1-5; the match to TRBD1 covers 8 bases. CDR1 is SGDLS, CDR2 YYNGEE, per germline. This CDR3 contains 14 residues. After removal of 2 bases from V and 5 bases from J, the junction contained 3 bases not matched to a gene. CDR3 sequence: CASSVTGADQPQHF. CDR3 sequence (DNA): TGTGCCAGCAGCGTGACAGGGGCGGATCAGCCCCAGCATTTT.

This clone was observed once. The genes are TRBV5-5 and TRBJ1-2, with D perhaps matching TRBD1 (6 bases). In germline, CDR1 is SGHKS, CDR2 YYEKEE (reference sequence). The CDR3 length is 18 residues. V lost 2 bases to trimming and J lost 4 bases, with 24 bases between them. DNA of the CDR3: TGTGCCAGCAGCTTTTTCTCCACACGGGACACCATATTCTATGGCTACACCTTC. This codes for CASSFFSTRDTIFYGYTF.

This clone was detected once. The chain uses TRBV5-1 and TRBJ1-3; 9 bases line up with TRBD1. Germline-derived CDR1 and CDR2 are SGHRS and YFSETQ. V dropped 1 base and J dropped 4; count of bases not matched to a gene: 18. This CDR3 contains 20 residues. In nucleotides, the CDR3 is TGCGCCAGCAGCTTGTACCGTCCCGATAGAACAGGGGGCAGAGGAAACACCATATATTTT. It yields the protein CASSLYRPDRTGGRGNTIYF.

This chain links TRBV27 with TRBJ2-3; D is unresolved. CDR1 and CDR2 from the germline V gene are MNHEY and SMNVEV (reference sequence). Deletions cut 6 bases from V and 0 bases from J, with 4 bases between. CDR3 length: 12 residues. CDR3 DNA sequence: TGTGCCAGCAGGCGAAGCACAGATACGCAGTATTTT. Translation: CASRRSTDTQYF.

The V and J genes are TRBV5-4 and TRBJ2-5, with 14 nucleotides matching TRBD2. With the DNA end fitting TRBJ2-7 better, the J assignment may be wrong. CDR3 size: 18 residues. The germline V gene encodes CDR1 SGHNT and CDR2 YYREEE (reference sequence). The CDR3: CASSAGTSGSFFPYEQYF. For the CDR3, the DNA is TGTGCCAGCAGCGCTGGGACTAGCGGGAGTTTTTTCCCCTACGAGCAGTACTTC.

The chain employs TRBV27 and TRBJ2-2; TRBD2 aligns across 11 bases. This CDR3 has 16 amino acids. The trim removed 6 bases at V and 2 bases at J, leaving 5 bases unmatched. The V gene's germline CDR1 is MNHEY and CDR2 SMNVEV (reference sequence). CDR3 in DNA: TGTGCCAGCAGCCCAGGGACTAGCGGAAACACCGGGGAGCTGTTTTTT. Its protein is CASSPGTSGNTGELFF.

The J gene is TRBJ2-5, the V gene TRBV7-8; possibly TRBD1 for D (6 bases). The J call may be incorrect, as the DNA end agrees better with TRBJ2-7. The germline V gene has CDR1 SGHVS and CDR2 FQNEAQ. There are 13 residues in the CDR3. The CDR3 DNA sequence: TGTGCCAGCAGCTGGGACACTTACTACGAGCAGTACTTC. Translating gives CASSWDTYYEQYF.

This clone has just one count. This chain joins TRBV9 and TRBJ2-1, with TRBD2 matching 8 bases. CDR3 length: 16 amino acids. CDR1 is SGDLS, CDR2 YYNGEE, per germline. The ends lost 0 bases at V and 2 bases at J; junction bases unmatched: 4. DNA of the CDR3: TGTGCCAGCAGCGTAGGAGGTAGCGGGACCTACAATGAGCAGTTCTTC. The encoded protein is CASSVGGSGTYNEQFF.

The rearrangement joins TRBV14 to TRBJ1-1, with D tentatively TRBD1 (5 bases). The germline V and J ends were trimmed by 0 bases and 5 bases, with 13 bases remaining between them. This CDR3 has 15 amino acids. Germline loops: CDR1 SGHDN, CDR2 FVKESK. The DNA of the CDR3 is TGTGCCAGCAGCCAAGACGAGGGGCGGGCGACTGAAGCTTTCTTT. It yields the protein CASSQDEGRATEAFF.

The V call is TRBV4-1, the J call TRBJ2-1; the match to TRBD2 covers 8 bases. Per the germline V gene, CDR1 is MGHRA and CDR2 is YSYEKL. V shed 0 bases and J 4 bases; nucleotides not matched to a gene: 8. CDR3 length: 17 residues. In DNA, the CDR3 is TGCGCCAGCAGCCAAGACTTCCCGGGAGGGAGGTACAATGAGCAGTTCTTC. It codes for CASSQDFPGGRYNEQFF.

V is TRBV2 and J is TRBJ2-7; D unresolved. There are 11 residues in the CDR3. V was pared by 7 bases and J by 2 bases, with 6 bases between. Per germline, CDR1 SNHLY and CDR2 FYNNEI. The CDR3 loop is CASIGTYEQYF. In DNA form, the CDR3 reads TGTGCCAGCATTGGGACCTACGAGCAGTACTTC.

The chain links TRBV6-7 to TRBJ1-5, with 7 bases aligning to TRBD1. TRBV6-7 is recorded as an ORF, its role being uncertain. J lost 5 bases, V lost 5 bases, and 12 bases had no gene match. The CDR3 is 16 residues long. CDR3 DNA: TGTGCCAGCAGTGGACAGGTCGGGACTTCACATCAGCCCCAGCATTTT. Its translation is CASSGQVGTSHQPQHF.

This sequence joins TRBV7-2 and TRBJ2-3, with D unclear. Germline values: CDR1 SGHTA, CDR2 FQGNSA. The CDR3 has 12 residues. V gave up 5 bases and J gave up 2 bases, with 5 bases separating them. The CDR3 here is CASSPSTDTQYF. Here the CDR3 DNA reads TGTGCCAGCAGCCCTTCCACAGATACGCAGTATTTT.

The chain uses TRBV5-8 and TRBJ2-1, with no clear D. This CDR3 comprises 16 residues. From germline, CDR1 is SGHTS and CDR2 YDEGEE. V lost 1 base to trimming and J lost 4 bases, with 15 bases between them. The DNA for the CDR3 is TGTGCCAGCAGCTTGTCTCCGTCGACTGGATACAATGAGCAGTTCTTC. Translating it yields CASSLSPSTGYNEQFF.

Worth noting for this clone: A read error may produce the germline difference seen at one junction end. The gene calls are TRBV5-5 and TRBJ1-5; D might be TRBD1 (5 bases). This CDR3 is built from 15 residues. The germline gives CDR1 SGHKS, CDR2 YYEKEE (reference sequence). The chain's CDR3 is CASSLRQYSHQPQHF. The DNA of the CDR3 is TGTGCCAGCAGCTTAAGACAGTATAGCCATCAGCCCCAGCATTTT.

In its sample, this clone was seen once. The chain employs TRBV2 and TRBJ2-7, with D uncertain. The ends were cut back, 7 bases at V and 0 bases at J, with 16 bases in the middle. The CDR3 extends over 15 amino acids. Germline CDR1 and CDR2: SNHLY and FYNNEI. The CDR3 coding sequence is TGTGCCAGCATCCCGACGTGGGAAAGCTCCTACGAGCAGTACTTC. Residues: CASIPTWESSYEQYF.

V gene TRBV27 combines with J gene TRBJ1-1; D unresolved. Deletions cut 3 bases from V and 5 bases from J, with 10 bases between. CDR3 length: 13 amino acids. Germline assignment: CDR1 MNHEY and CDR2 SMNVEV (reference sequence). The DNA for the CDR3 is TGTGCCAGCAGTTTCTCACATGTGACTGAAGCTTTCTTT. This codes for CASSFSHVTEAFF.

The chain recombines TRBV7-9 with TRBJ2-3, with 7 bases that match TRBD1. CDR1 is SEHNR and CDR2 is FQNEAQ in the germline V gene (reference sequence). V dropped 5 bases and J dropped 2; count of bases not matched to a gene: 13. CDR3 length: 17 residues. CDR3 nucleotide sequence: TGTGCCAGCAGCCCGAGTCGACAGGGTCTAATCACAGATACGCAGTATTTT. Residues: CASSPSRQGLITDTQYF.

This rearrangement joins TRBV30 to TRBJ2-1, with TRBD2 matching over 9 bases. CDR3 length equals 17 residues. The germline V gene encodes CDR1 GTSNPN and CDR2 SVGIG (reference sequence). The CDR3 coding sequence is TGTGCGGCCCGGGCAACGTCTCTAGCGGGAATTTACAATGAGCAGTTCTTC. It codes for CAARATSLAGIYNEQFF.

The chain recombines TRBV19 with TRBJ2-7; 9 nucleotides line up with TRBD1. The junction had 5 bases not matched to a gene; V was cut back by 5 bases and J by 3 bases. This CDR3 is built from 14 residues. The germline V gene encodes CDR1 LNHDA and CDR2 SQIVND (reference sequence). The CDR3 loop is CASSPGTGSYEQYF. In nucleotides, the CDR3 is TGTGCCAGTAGTCCAGGGACAGGGAGCTACGAGCAGTACTTC.

The chain carries TRBV5-6 and TRBJ2-7; perhaps D is TRBD1 or TRBD2 (7 bases each). The V and J ends lost 3 bases and 4 bases respectively, with 11 bases between them. CDR3 length equals 13 residues. Germline V gene sequence: CDR1 SGHDT, CDR2 YYEEEE. CDR3 residues: CASSWQGGYEQYF. CDR3 DNA: TGTGCCAGCAGCTGGCAGGGGGGGTACGAGCAGTACTTC.